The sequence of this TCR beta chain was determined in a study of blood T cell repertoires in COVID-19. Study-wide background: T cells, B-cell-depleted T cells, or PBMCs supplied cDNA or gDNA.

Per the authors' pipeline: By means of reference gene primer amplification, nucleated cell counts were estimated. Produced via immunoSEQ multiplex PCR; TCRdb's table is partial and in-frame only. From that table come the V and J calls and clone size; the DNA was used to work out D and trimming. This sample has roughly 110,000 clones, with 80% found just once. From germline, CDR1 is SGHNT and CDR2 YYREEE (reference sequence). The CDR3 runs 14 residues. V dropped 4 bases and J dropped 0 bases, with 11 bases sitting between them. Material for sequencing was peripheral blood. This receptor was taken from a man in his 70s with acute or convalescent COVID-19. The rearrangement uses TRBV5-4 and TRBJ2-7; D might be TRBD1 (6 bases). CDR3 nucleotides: TGTGCCAGCAGCCTGGGACAAGCCTCCTACGAGCAGTACTTC. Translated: CASSLGQASYEQYF.